This T cell receptor beta chain derives from a study of T cell responses to AZD1222 COVID-19 vaccine. Study-level results: Seropositivity was recorded at baseline in only 6 or 7 AZD1222 recipients. An increase in Spike-specific TCR breadth and depth was observed after two AZD1222 doses.

Measured with immunoSEQ multiplex PCR; TCRdb has only the in-frame clones, and not every one. The sample holds roughly 100,000 clones, roughly nine tenths seen once. Comments on this clone: The antigen is not known.

Germline V gene sequence: CDR1 KGHSH, CDR2 LQKENI. Trimming pared 8 bases from V and 2 bases from J, leaving 12 bases between. This CDR3 spans 13 amino acids. The TCR was taken from an adult who received the MenACWY meningococcal vaccine as a control. The V gene is TRBV18, the J gene TRBJ1-1, with D tentatively TRBD1 (6 bases). The sequencing used peripheral blood, collected 28 days after the second dose of the MenACWY control vaccine. The DNA of the CDR3 is TGTGCCAGCGCCGCCGGGGGCAACACTGAAGCTTTCTTT. The encoded protein is CASAAGGNTEAFF.